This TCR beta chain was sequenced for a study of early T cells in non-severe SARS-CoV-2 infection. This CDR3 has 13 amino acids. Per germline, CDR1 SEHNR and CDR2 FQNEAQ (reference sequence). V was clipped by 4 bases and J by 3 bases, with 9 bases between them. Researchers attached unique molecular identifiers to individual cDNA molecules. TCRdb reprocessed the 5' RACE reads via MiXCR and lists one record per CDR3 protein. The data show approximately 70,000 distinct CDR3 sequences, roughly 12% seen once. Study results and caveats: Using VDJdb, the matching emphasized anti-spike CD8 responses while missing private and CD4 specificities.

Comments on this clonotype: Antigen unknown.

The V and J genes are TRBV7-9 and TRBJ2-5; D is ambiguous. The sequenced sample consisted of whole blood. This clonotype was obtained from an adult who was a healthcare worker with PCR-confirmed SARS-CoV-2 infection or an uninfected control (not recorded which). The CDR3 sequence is CASSSGPEETQYF. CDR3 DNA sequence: TGTGCCAGCAGCTCGGGCCCCGAAGAGACCCAGTACTTC.